These 23 T cell receptor beta chains originate from one sample sequenced in a study of beta chain features in type 1 diabetes. General study results and limits: Type 1 diabetes patients showed a moderate but significant shortening of TCRB CDR3s in all four CD4+ subsets.

What was sequenced were expressed TCRB transcripts, since all of the isolated RNA had been reverse transcribed. Sequencing was performed with immunoSEQ multiplex PCR; in TCRdb, only in-frame clones are kept and a portion is missing. There are approximately 260,000 clones in the sample; about a fifth occur only once, and approximately 0.029% lies in the top ten. Antigen specificity for these receptors is unknown. Sequencing used naive CD4+ T cells from blood. Receptors were obtained from a woman in her 40s with type 1 diabetes.

The rearrangement joins TRBV4-3 to TRBJ2-1; 12 bases align to TRBD2. Germline assignment: CDR1 LGHNA and CDR2 YSLEER. V lost 0 bases, J lost 8 bases, and 8 bases stayed unmatched. The CDR3 has 17 residues. The CDR3 nucleotides read TGCGCCAGCAGCCAAGATGGTCTAGCGGGAGGGCTCCATGAGCAGTTCTTC. Translated: CASSQDGLAGGLHEQFF.

This chain connects TRBV2 to TRBJ2-6, with TRBD1 matching 10 bases. The CDR3 covers 18 residues. Trimming removed 5 bases from V and 4 bases from J; junction bases left unmatched: 11. Per germline, CDR1 SNHLY and CDR2 FYNNEI. CDR3 sequence: CASSSTGGAGTGANVLTF. The CDR3 DNA reads TGTGCCAGCAGTTCGACAGGGGGCGCAGGTACCGGGGCCAACGTCCTGACTTTC.

As regards this clone: Other DNA sequences from this sample encode an identical CDR3 as well. The gene calls are TRBV9 and TRBJ1-3; D is uncertain. V was shortened by 4 bases and J by 0 bases, with 2 bases between the two germline ends. The CDR3 is made up of 12 amino acids. Looked up from germline, CDR1 is SGDLS and CDR2 is YYNGEE. The CDR3 DNA reads as TGTGCCAGCAGCCACTCTGGAAACACCATATATTTT. It codes for CASSHSGNTIYF. Variable domain in full (rest from reference TRBV9 and TRBJ1-3): DSGVTQTPKHLITATGQRVTLRCSPRSGDLSVYWYQQSLDQGLQFLIQYYNGEERAKGNILERFSAQQFPDLHSELNLSSLELGDSALYFCASSHSGNTIYFGEGSWLTVV.

In this sample, this clone turned up a few times. The rearrangement uses TRBV9 and TRBJ2-1; 13 bases fit TRBD2. The germline CDR1 and CDR2 sequences are SGDLS and YYNGEE. The CDR3 spans 15 residues. The junction had 6 bases not matched to a gene; V was cut back by 4 bases and J by 8 bases. The CDR3: CASSQGLAGDHEQFF. For the CDR3, the DNA is TGTGCCAGCAGCCAAGGACTAGCGGGAGATCATGAGCAGTTCTTC.

This clone was recorded only once. CDR3 amino acids: CASSLQTYEQYF. The CDR3 DNA reads TGTGCCAGCAGTTTACAGACCTACGAGCAGTACTTC. The chain employs TRBV28 and TRBJ2-7, with D unclear. Germline V gene lookup returns CDR1 MDHEN and CDR2 SYDVKM. Trimming pared 2 bases from V and 2 bases from J, leaving 4 bases between. CDR3 length: 12 residues.

The chain links TRBV20-1 to TRBJ2-1, with D possibly matching TRBD2 (7 bases). The V and J ends lost 6 bases and 9 bases respectively, with 12 bases between them. The CDR3 sequence is 11 residues long. Per the germline V gene, CDR1 is DFQATT and CDR2 is SNEGSKA (reference sequence). CDR3 protein: CSARGEGEQFF. CDR3 DNA sequence: TGCAGTGCGAGGGGGGAGGGTGAGCAGTTCTTC.

The genes are TRBV7-9 and TRBJ2-7; TRBD2 matches 7 bases. Germline CDR1 SEHNR, CDR2 FQNEAQ (reference sequence). V shed 5 bases, J shed 3 bases, and the junction held 7 bases outside the gene matches. CDR3 length: 14 residues. The CDR3 protein is CASSPAGPHYEQYF. Here the CDR3 DNA reads TGTGCCAGCAGCCCAGCGGGACCGCACTACGAGCAGTACTTC.

This clone was found a few times. V is TRBV19 and J is TRBJ1-1; D gene unclear. From germline, CDR1 is LNHDA and CDR2 SQIVND (reference sequence). The CDR3 is 14 residues long. V shed 3 bases and J shed 0 bases, with 8 bases lying between them. The CDR3 DNA sequence: TGTGCCAGTAGTATGCAGGTAATGAACACTGAAGCTTTCTTT. Its translation is CASSMQVMNTEAFF. Based on the CDR3 plus reference TRBV19 and TRBJ1-1, the full variable domain is DGGITQSPKYLFRKEGQNVTLSCEQNLNHDAMYWYRQDPGQGLRLIYYSQIVNDFQKGDIAEGYSVSREKKESFPLTVTSAQKNPTAFYLCASSMQVMNTEAFFGQGTRLTVV.

The sample holds a few counts of this clone. This sequence joins TRBV4-1 and TRBJ1-1, with 9 bases fitting TRBD1. V lost 1 base to trimming and J lost 1 base; unmatched junction nucleotides: 4. The CDR3 contains 16 residues. The V gene's germline CDR1 is MGHRA and CDR2 YSYEKL. The CDR3 sequence is CASSQAGTGTNTEAFF. The CDR3 DNA follows: TGCGCCAGCAGCCAAGCCGGGACAGGGACGAACACTGAAGCTTTCTTT.

The chain joins TRBV5-1 to TRBJ1-5; a possible D gene is TRBD1 (6 bases). Trimming cost V 0 bases and J 0 bases, with 10 bases left between them. Germline lookup yields CDR1 SGHRS and CDR2 YFSETQ. This CDR3 spans 16 amino acids. Written as DNA, the CDR3 is TGCGCCAGCAGCTTGGACGGGGGGCCTAGCAATCAGCCCCAGCATTTT. It encodes CASSLDGGPSNQPQHF.

This clone showed up just a few times. This chain links TRBV30 with TRBJ2-2; tentative D call: TRBD2 (5 bases). The CDR3 extends over 16 amino acids. Trimming stripped 3 bases from V and 3 bases from J, with 17 bases between. From germline, CDR1 is GTSNPN and CDR2 SVGIG (reference sequence). CDR3 nucleotide sequence: TGTGCCTGGAGGGCGGGCCACTCGAGGGACACCGGGGAGCTGTTTTTT. This sequence encodes CAWRAGHSRDTGELFF.

This chain joins TRBV28 and TRBJ2-4; 10 positions match TRBD1. V was pared by 6 bases and J by 7 bases, with 6 bases of the junction left unmatched. Germline lookup yields CDR1 MDHEN and CDR2 SYDVKM. This CDR3 spans 14 amino acids. The CDR3 sequence: CASRGQGRGNIQYF. The CDR3 bases are TGTGCCAGCAGGGGACAGGGGCGCGGGAACATTCAGTACTTC.

V and J are TRBV18 and TRBJ2-2, with TRBD2 matching over 7 bases. This CDR3 is 16 amino acids long. Trimming cost V 2 bases and J 1 base; bases outside gene matches: 4. Per germline, CDR1 KGHSH and CDR2 LQKENI. The DNA for the CDR3 is TGTGCCAGCTCACCATCTCAGCGGGGGAACACCGGGGAGCTGTTTTTT. Translated, it gives CASSPSQRGNTGELFF.

A few counts support this clone. The chain couples TRBV28 to TRBJ2-7; TRBD2 aligns across 11 bases. Germline values: CDR1 MDHEN, CDR2 SYDVKM. The CDR3 has 15 amino acids. V dropped 6 bases and J dropped 5; count of bases not matched to a gene: 9. The DNA of the CDR3 is TGTGCCAGCAGAACACTAGCGGGAGTTCACAACGAGCAGTACTTC. Its protein is CASRTLAGVHNEQYF. The full variable domain, rest sourced from reference TRBV28 and TRBJ2-7, is DVKVTQSSRYLVKRTGEKVFLECVQDMDHENMFWYRQDPGLGLRLIYFSYDVKMKEKGDIPEGYSVSREKKERFSLILESASTNQTSMYLCASRTLAGVHNEQYFGPGTRLTVT.

This clone has a handful of counts. The chain uses TRBV28 and TRBJ1-2; the D is unclear. CDR3 length: 13 amino acids. The germline V gene encodes CDR1 MDHEN and CDR2 SYDVKM. V was trimmed by 5 bases and J by 8 bases, leaving 15 bases between them. The DNA for the CDR3 is TGTGCCAGCAGTAACCCGGAAAAGGAGGGCTACACCTTC. It translates to CASSNPEKEGYTF.

This clone appeared a few times. The rearrangement links TRBV4-1 to TRBJ2-1; 7 positions match TRBD1. J lost 7 bases, V lost 4 bases, and 7 bases had no gene match. From germline, CDR1 is MGHRA and CDR2 YSYEKL. The CDR3 contains 14 residues. The CDR3, as DNA: TGCGCCAGCAGCCTAACAGGGGACGTAAATGAGCAGTTCTTC. The encoded protein is CASSLTGDVNEQFF.

The chain uses TRBV7-9 and TRBJ2-2; D remains unclear. The CDR3 is made up of 12 amino acids. V was shortened by 5 bases and J by 5 bases, with 6 bases between the two germline ends. Per the germline V gene, CDR1 is SEHNR and CDR2 is FQNEAQ (reference sequence). CDR3 residues: CASSLYTGELFF. As DNA, the CDR3 is TGTGCCAGCAGCCTCTATACCGGGGAGCTGTTTTTT.

This clone was counted between two and nine times. The chain links TRBV29-1 to TRBJ1-2; 7 bases align to TRBD1. J was trimmed by 2 bases and V by 7 bases; bases with no gene match: 4. CDR1 and CDR2 (germline): SQVTM, ANQGSEA. The CDR3 covers 12 residues. The CDR3 nucleotides read TGCAGCGAACAGGGGCCGAACTATGGCTACACCTTC. Protein product: CSEQGPNYGYTF.

The genes are TRBV5-1 and TRBJ2-1; TRBD2 aligns across 8 bases. Germline-derived CDR1 and CDR2 are SGHRS and YFSETQ. V gave up 3 bases and J gave up 3 bases; unmatched junction bases: 5. There are 15 residues in the CDR3. The CDR3 region is CASSSRGDLYNEQFF. Written as DNA, the CDR3 is TGCGCCAGCAGCTCGCGGGGGGACCTCTACAATGAGCAGTTCTTC.

This rearrangement joins TRBV19 to TRBJ1-2, with a weak D call TRBD1 (5 bases). The CDR3 is 13 amino acids. In germline, CDR1 is LNHDA, CDR2 SQIVND (reference sequence). V lost 8 bases, J lost 4 bases, and 14 bases lay in between. The chain's CDR3 is CASHDSGVYGYTF. CDR3 bases: TGTGCCAGTCACGACAGCGGGGTCTATGGCTACACCTTC.

The chain joins TRBV29-1 to TRBJ2-3, with TRBD2 identical over 9 bases. V shed 1 base and J 5 bases; nucleotides not matched to a gene: 13. The germline V gene has CDR1 SQVTM and CDR2 ANQGSEA. The CDR3 sequence is 17 residues long. In DNA, the CDR3 is TGCAGCGTTGAAGTTCTACGACTAGCGGCCTCGGGAGATACGCAGTATTTT. Translated, it gives CSVEVLRLAASGDTQYF.

Remarks on this clone: Within the sample, other DNA sequences also encode this same CDR3. This chain connects TRBV28 to TRBJ2-5; no definite D call. Germline V gene sequence: CDR1 MDHEN, CDR2 SYDVKM. V lost 5 bases, J lost 5 bases, and 6 bases lay in between. This CDR3 is 11 amino acids long. The CDR3 sequence: CASSTRETQYF. The DNA of the CDR3 is TGTGCCAGCAGTACCCGGGAGACCCAGTACTTC.

This clone was counted between two and nine times. V usage is TRBV30 and J usage is TRBJ1-5; 7 bases match TRBD1. The CDR3 sequence is 14 residues long. Germline assignment: CDR1 GTSNPN and CDR2 SVGIG (reference sequence). V gave up 5 bases and J gave up 0 bases; unmatched junction bases: 4. The CDR3 spells CAWEQGNSNQPQHF. CDR3 DNA sequence: TGTGCCTGGGAACAGGGGAATAGCAATCAGCCCCAGCATTTT.